This T cell receptor beta chain was profiled in a study of identical twins. Study-level points and caveats: There were fewer insertions in abundant cord blood beta clonotypes, but memory repertoires showed no such pattern.

Template switching created a universal primer site, and the cDNA included unique molecular identifiers. From the 5' RACE reads, TCRdb called clonotypes with MiXCR, one entry per CDR3 protein. The data show under 250,000 distinct CDR3 sequences, with around 10% seen just once and about 5.2% held by the top ten. For this clonotype: Its target is not known.

Germline V gene lookup returns CDR1 MNHNS and CDR2 SASEGT. The CDR3 has 15 residues. The germline V and J ends were trimmed by 1 base and 1 base, with 10 bases remaining between them. The rearrangement uses TRBV6-1 and TRBJ1-1, with a weak D call TRBD1 (6 bases). The sequence was collected from a woman aged 18-29 years in good health. Sequences were obtained from memory (CD45RO+) T cells sorted from blood. CDR3 amino acids: CASSEEGGRNTEAFF. The CDR3 coding sequence is TGTGCCAGCAGTGAAGAGGGGGGGAGGAACACTGAAGCTTTCTTT.